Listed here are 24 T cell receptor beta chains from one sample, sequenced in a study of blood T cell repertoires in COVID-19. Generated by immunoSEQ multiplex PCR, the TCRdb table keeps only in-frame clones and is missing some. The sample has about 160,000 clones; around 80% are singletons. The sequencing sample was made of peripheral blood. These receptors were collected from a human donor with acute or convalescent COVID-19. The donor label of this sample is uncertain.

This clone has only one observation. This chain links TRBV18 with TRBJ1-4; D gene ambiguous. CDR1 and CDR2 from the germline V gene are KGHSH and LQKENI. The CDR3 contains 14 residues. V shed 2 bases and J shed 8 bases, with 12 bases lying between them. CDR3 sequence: CASSPARGFEKLFF. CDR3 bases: TGTGCCAGCTCACCAGCCCGGGGTTTCGAAAAACTGTTTTTT.

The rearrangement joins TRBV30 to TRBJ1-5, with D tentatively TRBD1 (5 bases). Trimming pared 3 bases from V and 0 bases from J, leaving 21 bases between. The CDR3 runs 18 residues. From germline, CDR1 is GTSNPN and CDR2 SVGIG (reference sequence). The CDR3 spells CAWRRRDSRDHSNQPQHF. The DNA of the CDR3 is TGTGCCTGGAGGAGGCGGGACTCCCGAGATCATAGCAATCAGCCCCAGCATTTT.

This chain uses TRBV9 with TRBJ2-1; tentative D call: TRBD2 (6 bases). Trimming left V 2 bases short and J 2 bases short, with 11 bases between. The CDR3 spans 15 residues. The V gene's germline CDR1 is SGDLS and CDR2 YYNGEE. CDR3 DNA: TGTGCCAGCAGCGTCACGGGACTCCCCTACAATGAGCAGTTCTTC. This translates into CASSVTGLPYNEQFF.

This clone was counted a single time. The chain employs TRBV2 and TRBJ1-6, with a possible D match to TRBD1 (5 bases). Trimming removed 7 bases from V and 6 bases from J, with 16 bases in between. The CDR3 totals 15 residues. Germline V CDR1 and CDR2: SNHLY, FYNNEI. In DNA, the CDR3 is TGTGCCAGCACCCGACGAGACAGCTTTAATTCACCCCTCCACTTT. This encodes CASTRRDSFNSPLHF.

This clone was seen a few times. CDR3 loop: CASSHPRRDTLEAFF. The DNA of the CDR3 is TGCGCCAGCAGCCACCCGAGACGGGACACCCTTGAAGCTTTCTTT. The chain has TRBV4-1 and TRBJ1-1; possible D gene TRBD1, 6 bases. This CDR3 comprises 15 residues. The V gene's germline CDR1 is MGHRA and CDR2 YSYEKL. Trimming shortened V by 3 bases and J by 7 bases, and 18 bases separated the two germline ends.

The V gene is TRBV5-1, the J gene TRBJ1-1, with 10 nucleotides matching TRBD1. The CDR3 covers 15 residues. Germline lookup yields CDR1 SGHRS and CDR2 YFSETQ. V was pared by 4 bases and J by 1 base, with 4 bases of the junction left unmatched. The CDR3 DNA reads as TGCGCCAGCAGCACTCGACAGGGGGCGAACACTGAAGCTTTCTTT. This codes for CASSTRQGANTEAFF.

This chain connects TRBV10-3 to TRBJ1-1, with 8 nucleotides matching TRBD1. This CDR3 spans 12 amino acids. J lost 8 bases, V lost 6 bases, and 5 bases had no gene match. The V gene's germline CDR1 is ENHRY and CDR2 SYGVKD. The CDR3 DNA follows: TGTGCCATCAGCTTACAGGGGGAGGAAGCTTTCTTT. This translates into CAISLQGEEAFF.

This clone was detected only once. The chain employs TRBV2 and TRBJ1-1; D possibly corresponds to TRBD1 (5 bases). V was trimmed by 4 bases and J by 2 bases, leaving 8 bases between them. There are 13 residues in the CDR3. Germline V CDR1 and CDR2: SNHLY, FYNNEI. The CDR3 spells CASSATANTEAFF. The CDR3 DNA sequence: TGTGCCAGCAGTGCGACAGCTAACACTGAAGCTTTCTTT. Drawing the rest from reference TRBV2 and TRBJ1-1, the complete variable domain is EPEVTQTPSHQVTQMGQEVILRCVPISNHLYFYWYRQILGQKVEFLVSFYNNEISEKSEIFDDQFSVERPDGSNFTLKIRSTKLEDSAMYFCASSATANTEAFFGQGTRLTVV.

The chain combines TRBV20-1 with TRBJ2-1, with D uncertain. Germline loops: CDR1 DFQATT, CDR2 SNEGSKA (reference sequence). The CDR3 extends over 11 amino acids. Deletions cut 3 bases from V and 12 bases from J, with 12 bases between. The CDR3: CSASPWAGQFF. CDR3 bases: TGCAGTGCTAGTCCTTGGGCCGGGCAGTTCTTC.

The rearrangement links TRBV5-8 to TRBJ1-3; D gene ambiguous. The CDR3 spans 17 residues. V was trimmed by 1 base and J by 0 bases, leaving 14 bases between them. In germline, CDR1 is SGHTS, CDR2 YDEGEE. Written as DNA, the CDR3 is TGTGCCAGCAGCTTGCGGGGAGCCCACACCTCTGGAAACACCATATATTTT. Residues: CASSLRGAHTSGNTIYF. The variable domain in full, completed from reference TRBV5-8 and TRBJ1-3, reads EAGVTQSPTHLIKTRGQQATLRCSPISGHTSVYWYQQALGLGLQFLLWYDEGEERNRGNFPPRFSGRQFPNYSSELNVNALELEDSALYLCASSLRGAHTSGNTIYFGEGSWLTVV.

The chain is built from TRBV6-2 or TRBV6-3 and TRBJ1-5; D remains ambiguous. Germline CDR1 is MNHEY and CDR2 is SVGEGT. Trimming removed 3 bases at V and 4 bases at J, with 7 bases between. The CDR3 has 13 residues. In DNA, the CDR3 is TGTGCCAGCAGTTATGGCTCTAATCAGCCCCAGCATTTT. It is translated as CASSYGSNQPQHF.

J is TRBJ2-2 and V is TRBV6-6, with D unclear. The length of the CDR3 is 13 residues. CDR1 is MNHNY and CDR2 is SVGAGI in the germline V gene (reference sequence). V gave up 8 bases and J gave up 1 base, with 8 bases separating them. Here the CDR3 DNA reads TGTGCCAGCCGCGTAGAGAACACCGGGGAGCTGTTTTTT. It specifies CASRVENTGELFF.

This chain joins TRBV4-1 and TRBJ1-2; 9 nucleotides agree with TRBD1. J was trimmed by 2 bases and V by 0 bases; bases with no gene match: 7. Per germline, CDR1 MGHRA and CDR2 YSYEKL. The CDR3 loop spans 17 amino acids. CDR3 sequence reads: CASSQDLGQGKNYGYTF. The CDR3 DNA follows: TGCGCCAGCAGCCAAGATCTTGGACAGGGGAAAAACTATGGCTACACCTTC.

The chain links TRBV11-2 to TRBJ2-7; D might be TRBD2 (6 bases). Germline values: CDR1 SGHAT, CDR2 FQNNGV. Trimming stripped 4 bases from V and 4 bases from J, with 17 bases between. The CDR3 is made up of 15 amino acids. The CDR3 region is CASSSGFPGVYEQYF. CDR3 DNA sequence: TGTGCCAGCAGCTCCGGTTTTCCGGGGGTGTACGAGCAGTACTTC.

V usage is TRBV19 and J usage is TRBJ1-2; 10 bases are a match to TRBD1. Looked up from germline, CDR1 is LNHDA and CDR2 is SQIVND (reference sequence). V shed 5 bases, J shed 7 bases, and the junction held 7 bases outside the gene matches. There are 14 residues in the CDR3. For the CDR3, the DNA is TGTGCCAGTAGTTTCCGGGACAGGGGCGGTGGCTACACCTTC. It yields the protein CASSFRDRGGGYTF.

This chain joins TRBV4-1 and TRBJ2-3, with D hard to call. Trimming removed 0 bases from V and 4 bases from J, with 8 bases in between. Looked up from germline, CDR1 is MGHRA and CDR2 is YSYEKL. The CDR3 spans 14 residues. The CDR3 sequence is CASSQDPQADTQYF. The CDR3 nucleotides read TGCGCCAGCAGCCAAGACCCTCAGGCAGATACGCAGTATTTT.

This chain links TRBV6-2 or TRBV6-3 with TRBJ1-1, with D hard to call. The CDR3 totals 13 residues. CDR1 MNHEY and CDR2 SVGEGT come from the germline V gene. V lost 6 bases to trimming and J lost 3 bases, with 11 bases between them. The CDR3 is CASSTDTHTEAFF. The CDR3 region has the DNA TGTGCCAGCAGCACCGACACCCACACTGAAGCTTTCTTT.

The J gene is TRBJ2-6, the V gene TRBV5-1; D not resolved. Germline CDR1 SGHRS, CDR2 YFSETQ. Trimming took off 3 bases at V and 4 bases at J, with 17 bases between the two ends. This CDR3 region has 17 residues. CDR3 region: CASSSSPASPGANVLTF. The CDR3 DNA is TGCGCCAGCAGCTCCTCCCCGGCTAGTCCGGGGGCCAACGTCCTGACTTTC.

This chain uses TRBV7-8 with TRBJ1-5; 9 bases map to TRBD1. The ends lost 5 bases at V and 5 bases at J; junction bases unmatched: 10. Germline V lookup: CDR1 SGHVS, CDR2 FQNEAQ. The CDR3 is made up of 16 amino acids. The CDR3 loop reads CASSPNPGQGHQPQHF. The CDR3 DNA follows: TGTGCCAGCAGCCCTAATCCGGGACAGGGTCATCAGCCCCAGCATTTT.

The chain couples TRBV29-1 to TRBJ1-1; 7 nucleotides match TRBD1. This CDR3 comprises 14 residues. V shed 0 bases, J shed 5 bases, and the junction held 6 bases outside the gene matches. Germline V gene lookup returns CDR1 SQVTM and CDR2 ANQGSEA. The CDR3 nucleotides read TGCAGCGTTGAAGAAAGACAGGGATGGACTGAAGCTTTCTTT. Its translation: CSVEERQGWTEAFF. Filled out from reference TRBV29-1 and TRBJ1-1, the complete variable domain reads SAVISQKPSRDICQRGTSLTIQCQVDSQVTMMFWYRQQPGQSLTLIATANQGSEATYESGFVIDKFPISRPNLTFSTLTVSNMSPEDSSIYLCSVEERQGWTEAFFGQGTRLTVV.

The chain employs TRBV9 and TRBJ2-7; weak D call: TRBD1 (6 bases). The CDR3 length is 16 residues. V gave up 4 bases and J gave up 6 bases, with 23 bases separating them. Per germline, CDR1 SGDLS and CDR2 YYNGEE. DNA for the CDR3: TGTGCCAGCAGCCCCGGATGGACGAGTAAGGGGGTCGAGCAGTACTTC. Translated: CASSPGWTSKGVEQYF.

The CDR3, as DNA: TGTGCCAGCAGTGAAGAGGCGGATAGCTATGGCTACACCTTC. It codes for CASSEEADSYGYTF. V and J are TRBV6-1 and TRBJ1-2; D unclear. CDR3 length: 14 residues. Trimming shortened V by 1 base and J by 4 bases, and 10 bases separated the two germline ends. Germline V CDR1 and CDR2: MNHNS, SASEGT.

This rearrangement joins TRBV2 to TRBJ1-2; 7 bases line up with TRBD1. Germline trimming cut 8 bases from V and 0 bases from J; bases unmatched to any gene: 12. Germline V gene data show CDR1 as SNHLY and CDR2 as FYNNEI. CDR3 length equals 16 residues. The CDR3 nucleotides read TGTGCCAGCCGGGACAGAACCCCTTTTACTAACTATGGCTACACCTTC. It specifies CASRDRTPFTNYGYTF.

The CDR3, as DNA: TGTGCCAGCAGCTTGACAGGGATAGAAGAGACCCAGTACTTC. It specifies CASSLTGIEETQYF. This rearrangement joins TRBV7-2 to TRBJ2-5, with 7 bases identical to TRBD1. Unmatched junction bases numbered 4, after V lost 3 bases and J lost 3 bases. The CDR3 covers 14 residues. Germline CDR1 reads SGHTA; CDR2 reads FQGNSA.